The rows below give T cell receptor beta chains drawn from one sample of a study of T cell responses to AZD1222 COVID-19 vaccine. This table comes from immunoSEQ multiplex PCR, and its TCRdb copy is limited to in-frame clones, with some not included. There are under 200,000 clones in the sample; around nine tenths occur only once, and 1.6% lies in the top ten. This sample comprised peripheral blood, obtained on day 0 of AZD1222 vaccination. The origin of the receptors is an adult in good health. Both conserved end residues are part of each CDR3. Fields, in order: CDR3 protein, J gene, V gene.

CASSLAGANYGYTF | TRBJ1-2 | TRBV5-4
CSGTRGYEQYF | TRBJ2-7 | TRBV20-1
CASSQGTGGRPQHF | TRBJ1-5 | TRBV3-1/TRBV3-2
CASSLRAGPANTEAFF | TRBJ1-1 | TRBV11-2
CASSLGLGTGELFF | TRBJ2-2 | TRBV6-4
CSVAGVNTEAFF | TRBJ1-1 | TRBV29-1
CASSKTGGGQPQHF | TRBJ1-5 | TRBV10-2
CASSPFLRQGEGGYTF | TRBJ1-2 | TRBV5-4
CASSYGGADTEAFF | TRBJ1-1 | TRBV6-5
CASSPLRRSYEQYF | TRBJ2-7 | TRBV12-1
CASSLWDREGMATGELFF | TRBJ2-2 | TRBV11-3
CASSYRAGGQPQHF | TRBJ1-5 | TRBV6-5
CAISAGLAYGYTF | TRBJ1-2 | TRBV10-3
CASSYLPGQRTIANQPQHF | TRBJ1-5 | TRBV27
CASSESALSEQFF | TRBJ2-1 | TRBV6-1
CASSIDQVTGRHGELFF | TRBJ2-2 | TRBV19
CASRQTGNEQFF | TRBJ2-1 | TRBV27
CASNPGVPLDTEAFF | TRBJ1-1 | TRBV5-4
CAWTLGPYGGTEAFF | TRBJ1-1 | TRBV30
CASSTGTAYGYTF | TRBJ1-2 | TRBV19
CASSVGDRGRVGELFF | TRBJ2-2 | TRBV9
CAWSPTSAYEQYF | TRBJ2-7 | TRBV30
CASSTGQTNTGELFF | TRBJ2-2 | TRBV19
CASSLYGYEQYF | TRBJ2-7 | TRBV7-9
CAWRGVLSFGYTF | TRBJ1-2 | TRBV30
CSVEAERFYGYTF | TRBJ1-2 | TRBV29-1
CASSIAGGQEFF | TRBJ2-1 | TRBV19
CASSMTSGTSPGELFF | TRBJ2-2 | TRBV5-1
CASSLRGGDSPLHF | TRBJ1-6 | TRBV5-4
CAKRGSPWTGIAEAFF | TRBJ1-1 | TRBV21-1
CAWSSPGPLRPQHF | TRBJ1-5 | TRBV30
CASSIGQGSFGLEQYF | TRBJ2-7 | TRBV5-1
CAWSVRAGYQPQHF | TRBJ1-5 | TRBV30
CASSRIFKRESYEQYF | TRBJ2-7 | TRBV4-1
CASKGQGPTGELFF | TRBJ2-2 | TRBV19
CASSRRSSRGQDQPQHF | TRBJ1-5 | TRBV6-2/TRBV6-3
CASRRDGALNEQYF | TRBJ2-7 | TRBV6-5
CASSLRGGVYNEQFF | TRBJ2-1 | TRBV7-2
CASSYSKVGAGDTQYF | TRBJ2-3 | TRBV6-5
CASSGTGGNQPQHF | TRBJ1-5 | TRBV2
CASSKVKTGYQPQHF | TRBJ1-5 | TRBV21-1
CASSRLQGAGNTGELFF | TRBJ2-2 | TRBV3-1/TRBV3-2
CASSFSPSETQYF | TRBJ2-5 | TRBV7-9
CASSQDFGTGELFF | TRBJ1-4 | TRBV4-1
CASSYGGRSNTEAFF | TRBJ1-1 | TRBV6-5
CASSFSSGTVPYEQYF | TRBJ2-7 | TRBV27
CATSRMGQGTGNTIYF | TRBJ1-3 | TRBV15
CASRGTGDNYGYTF | TRBJ1-2 | TRBV6-6
CASSLTVIETQYF | TRBJ2-5 | TRBV5-1
CASSVNWVSPLHF | TRBJ1-6 | TRBV5-8
CASSPGGREPQHF | TRBJ1-5 | TRBV3-1/TRBV3-2